These 24 T cell receptor beta chains were all obtained from the same sample, sequenced in a study of T cells in Graves' hyperthyroidism and ophthalmopathy. It was RNA transcripts that yielded the amplified TCR beta CDR3 regions. With the HTBI primer set, the TCR CDR3 went through a first round of RT-PCR. TCRdb analysed the multiplex PCR reads with MiXCR anew, one entry per CDR3 protein. The table has 300,000 to 450,000 distinct CDR3 sequences, around 25% seen once. The sequenced sample was blood. The source is a man between 45 and 60 years old with Graves' hyperthyroidism.

J is TRBJ2-7 and V is TRBV19, with 8 bases aligning to TRBD2. The CDR3 consists of 13 residues. The trim removed 6 bases at V and 6 bases at J, leaving 7 bases unmatched. The V gene's germline CDR1 is LNHDA and CDR2 SQIVND (reference sequence). The CDR3 protein is CASSPGLVAEQYF. The CDR3 DNA reads TGTGCCAGTAGCCCGGGACTAGTGGCCGAGCAGTACTTC.

This chain joins TRBV20-1 and TRBJ2-3; 8 nucleotides line up with TRBD1. Germline values: CDR1 DFQATT, CDR2 SNEGSKA (reference sequence). The CDR3 covers 12 residues. The V and J ends lost 5 bases and 8 bases, in that order; junction bases with no gene match: 6. CDR3 DNA: TGCAGTGCTGGTGACAGGGGTTCTACGCAGTATTTT. Protein product: CSAGDRGSTQYF.

The chain couples TRBV20-1 to TRBJ2-1; 7 nucleotides line up with TRBD1. The V and J ends lost 0 bases and 9 bases, in that order; junction bases with no gene match: 11. This CDR3 has 15 residues. Looked up from germline, CDR1 is DFQATT and CDR2 is SNEGSKA (reference sequence). This CDR3 is CSARDRAGGEGEQFF. The CDR3 DNA is TGCAGTGCTAGAGATAGGGCAGGGGGTGAGGGTGAGCAGTTCTTC.

This clonotype has a count of ten or more. This chain uses TRBV6-2 or TRBV6-3 with TRBJ2-7; D not certain. The V end was cut by 3 bases, the J end by 2 bases, with 11 bases between. Germline assignment: CDR1 MNHEY and CDR2 SVGEGT. The CDR3 contains 14 residues. CDR3 bases: TGTGCCAGCAGTTATTTGGTCGGTCCCTACGAGCAGTACTTC. Protein: CASSYLVGPYEQYF.

The chain has TRBV19 and TRBJ2-3; D is undetermined. There are 15 residues in the CDR3. Trimming cost V 4 bases and J 0 bases, with 11 bases left between them. In germline, CDR1 is LNHDA, CDR2 SQIVND (reference sequence). The CDR3 DNA sequence: TGTGCCAGTAGTAAGGAGAGTTCTAGCACAGATACGCAGTATTTT. This gives the protein CASSKESSSTDTQYF.

The chain has TRBV19 and TRBJ2-2; 9 bases match TRBD1. V was clipped by 5 bases and J by 2 bases; unmatched bases: 3. The CDR3 covers 15 residues. Germline V gives CDR1 LNHDA, CDR2 SQIVND (reference sequence). The CDR3 nucleotides are TGTGCCAGTAGTGGGGACAGGGTCAACACCGGGGAGCTGTTTTTT. This codes for CASSGDRVNTGELFF.

The chain joins TRBV7-9 to TRBJ2-5; D possibly corresponds to TRBD2 (6 bases). This CDR3 has 14 amino acids. Germline CDR1 is SEHNR and CDR2 is FQNEAQ (reference sequence). V lost 5 bases to trimming and J lost 5 bases, with 15 bases between them. CDR3 nucleotide sequence: TGTGCCAGCAGCGTAGGGTCGGGAGTGGAGACCCAGTACTTC. Translating it yields CASSVGSGVETQYF.

As regards this clonotype: This may come from a read error, since a much larger clone is one base off. The chain links TRBV2 to TRBJ2-1; 8 bases map to TRBD1. CDR1 is SNHLY and CDR2 is FYNNEI in the germline V gene. V was clipped by 2 bases and J by 12 bases; unmatched bases: 21. The length of the CDR3 is 18 residues. The CDR3 spells CASSEQPPDRAIQTRQFF. CDR3 DNA: TGTGCCAGCAGTGAACAGCCTCCGGACAGGGCGATCCAAACACGGCAGTTCTTC.

This rearrangement joins TRBV5-1 to TRBJ1-2; 7 nucleotides line up with TRBD1. CDR1 SGHRS and CDR2 YFSETQ come from the germline V gene. Trimming cost V 0 bases and J 2 bases; bases outside gene matches: 7. The CDR3 is 16 amino acids. In DNA, the CDR3 is TGCGCCAGCAGCTTGGGGCAGGGGGATTGGAACTATGGCTACACCTTC. Its protein is CASSLGQGDWNYGYTF.

The CDR3 here is CSARDPGLAVREQYF. DNA for the CDR3: TGCAGTGCTAGGGATCCGGGACTAGCGGTGCGGGAGCAGTACTTC. V usage is TRBV20-1 and J usage is TRBJ2-7; 11 nucleotides align to TRBD2. The CDR3 extends over 15 amino acids. Trimming removed 3 bases from V and 7 bases from J; junction bases left unmatched: 11. CDR1 is DFQATT, CDR2 SNEGSKA, per germline (reference sequence).

The V and J genes are TRBV5-1 and TRBJ1-1; maybe TRBD1 (6 bases). Germline lookup yields CDR1 SGHRS and CDR2 YFSETQ. Trimming took 1 base from V and 0 from J, leaving 13 bases between them. The CDR3 extends over 16 amino acids. CDR3 in DNA: TGCGCCAGCAGCTTGTTAGGGGGGGGAATGAACACTGAAGCTTTCTTT. Translated, it gives CASSLLGGGMNTEAFF.

This clonotype turned up a few times. This chain links TRBV5-1 with TRBJ1-3; 8 nucleotides match TRBD1. V shed 5 bases and J 0 bases; nucleotides not matched to a gene: 10. The CDR3 length is 17 residues. CDR1 is SGHRS and CDR2 is YFSETQ in the germline V gene. CDR3: CASSPRGTGTSGNTIYF. The CDR3 nucleotides read TGCGCCAGCAGTCCACGCGGGACAGGTACCTCTGGAAACACCATATATTTT. Full variable domain (rest looked up from reference TRBV5-1 and TRBJ1-3): KAGVTQTPRYLIKTRGQQVTLSCSPISGHRSVSWYQQTPGQGLQFLFEYFSETQRNKGNFPGRFSGRQFSNSRSEMNVSTLELGDSALYLCASSPRGTGTSGNTIYFGEGSWLTVV.

The table lists this clonotype with a few counts. This chain links TRBV5-1 with TRBJ2-7; D ambiguous. The CDR3 covers 14 residues. CDR1 is SGHRS, CDR2 YFSETQ, per germline. V was clipped by 3 bases and J by 2 bases, with 12 bases between them. CDR3 DNA: TGCGCCAGCAGCTCCTATGAGGCCCCCTACGAGCAGTACTTC. Residues: CASSSYEAPYEQYF.

This clonotype was counted a few times. The gene calls are TRBV3-1 and TRBJ2-2; D not certain. Trimming left V 1 base short and J 5 bases short, with 5 bases between. CDR1 is LGHDT, CDR2 YNNKEL, per germline (reference sequence). This CDR3 has 13 amino acids. This CDR3 reads CASSQGFTGELFF. The CDR3 DNA reads TGTGCCAGCAGCCAAGGTTTTACCGGGGAGCTGTTTTTT.

This clonotype occurred many times. The rearrangement uses TRBV12-3 or TRBV12-4 and TRBJ2-1; TRBD1 agrees at 9 bases. This CDR3 is built from 14 residues. V shed 3 bases and J 8 bases; nucleotides not matched to a gene: 5. CDR3 amino acids: CASSFRGQGYEQFF. The CDR3 DNA is TGTGCCAGCAGTTTCCGGGGACAGGGTTATGAGCAGTTCTTC.

The V gene is TRBV7-2, the J gene TRBJ2-1; D is unclear. The V end was cut by 5 bases, the J end by 10 bases, with 15 bases between. CDR1 and CDR2 from the germline V gene are SGHTA and FQGNSA. The CDR3 has 13 amino acids. CDR3 DNA sequence: TGTGCCAGCAGCCAAGGTCGCTGGGAAGAGCAGTTCTTC. Protein: CASSQGRWEEQFF. The variable domain in full, completed from reference TRBV7-2 and TRBJ2-1, reads GAGVSQSPSNKVTEKGKDVELRCDPISGHTALYWYRQSLGQGLEFLIYFQGNSAPDKSGLPSDRFSAERTGGSVSTLTIQRTQQEDSAVYLCASSQGRWEEQFFGPGTRLTVL.

This clonotype was counted only a few times. The rearrangement links TRBV30 to TRBJ1-5; 7 bases agree with TRBD1. The V and J ends lost 1 base and 6 bases, in that order; junction bases with no gene match: 6. Germline CDR1 GTSNPN, CDR2 SVGIG (reference sequence). The CDR3 has 14 residues. CDR3 sequence reads: CAWSGQGWSQPQHF. The CDR3 bases are TGTGCCTGGAGTGGACAGGGTTGGAGTCAGCCCCAGCATTTT.

This clonotype has only a few counts. V is TRBV4-2 and J is TRBJ2-3; TRBD2 is a possible D gene (5 bases). V dropped 0 bases and J dropped 0 bases, with 13 bases sitting between them. The V gene's germline CDR1 is LGHNA and CDR2 YNFKEQ. This CDR3 has 17 residues. The CDR3 loop is CASSQELDTESTDTQYF. DNA for the CDR3: TGTGCCAGCAGCCAAGAACTAGATACGGAGAGCACAGATACGCAGTATTTT.

This clonotype was counted a few times. The rearrangement links TRBV20-1 to TRBJ1-2; 7 bases agree with TRBD1. After removal of 4 bases from V and 5 bases from J, the junction contained 7 bases not matched to a gene. The CDR3 sequence is 13 residues long. Germline V gene data show CDR1 as DFQATT and CDR2 as SNEGSKA (reference sequence). The CDR3 DNA reads TGCAGTGCTATTCAGGGGGGGAGTTATGGCTACACCTTC. As protein: CSAIQGGSYGYTF.

The V call is TRBV6-5, the J call TRBJ2-7, with D maybe TRBD1 (7 bases). Germline CDR1 MNHEY, CDR2 SVGAGI. This CDR3 is built from 15 residues. V lost 0 bases and J 7 bases, leaving 16 bases between the germline ends. CDR3 amino acids: CASSYSLIQGREQYF. The CDR3 DNA reads as TGTGCCAGCAGTTACTCCCTGATACAGGGGAGGGAGCAGTACTTC.

This clonotype appeared a few times. This chain uses TRBV12-3 or TRBV12-4 with TRBJ2-2, with D uncertain. V was cut by 4 bases and J by 0 bases, with 6 bases left in between. The length of the CDR3 is 14 residues. As DNA, the CDR3 is TGTGCCAGCAGTTATACCTCGAACACCGGGGAGCTGTTTTTT. It translates to CASSYTSNTGELFF.

This clonotype was counted at least ten times. V usage is TRBV27 and J usage is TRBJ2-1, with D tentatively TRBD2 (6 bases). This CDR3 is built from 11 residues. The germline V gene encodes CDR1 MNHEY and CDR2 SMNVEV (reference sequence). Trimming pared 6 bases from V and 8 bases from J, leaving 8 bases between. Here the CDR3 DNA reads TGTGCCAGCAGCGGGGGTCATGAGCAGTTCTTC. This codes for CASSGGHEQFF.

This rearrangement joins TRBV2 to TRBJ1-6, with TRBD1 matching over 8 bases. This CDR3 spans 14 amino acids. Unmatched junction bases numbered 7, after V lost 7 bases and J lost 8 bases. Germline V lookup: CDR1 SNHLY, CDR2 FYNNEI. The CDR3 DNA sequence: TGTGCCAGCACTCTAACAGGGGGATATTCACCCCTCCACTTT. Protein sequence: CASTLTGGYSPLHF.

This sequence joins TRBV5-1 and TRBJ2-7; 9 bases are shared with TRBD1. J was trimmed by 1 base and V by 2 bases; bases with no gene match: 7. CDR3 length equals 16 residues. Germline V gene data show CDR1 as SGHRS and CDR2 as YFSETQ. CDR3: CASSLIPGQGSYEQYF. CDR3 sequence (DNA): TGCGCCAGCAGCTTAATACCGGGACAGGGATCCTACGAGCAGTACTTC.